This T cell receptor beta chain was observed in a study of blood T cell repertoires in COVID-19. Looking at the study overall: Sites across the United States, Italy and Spain contributed samples from acute and convalescent COVID-19. PBMCs, B-cell-depleted T cells, or T cells were the source of the cDNA or gDNA that made up the material.

Germline trimming cut 5 bases from V and 2 bases from J; bases unmatched to any gene: 8. Germline V gene sequence: CDR1 SEHNR, CDR2 FQNEAQ (reference sequence). The CDR3 consists of 15 residues. Per the study methods: Reference gene primer amplification gave nucleated cell count estimates. Profiling relied on immunoSEQ multiplex PCR, and the TCRdb table lists in-frame clones only, not all of them. That table gives V, J and clone size, and the DNA gave D and trimming. The repertoire holds 130,000 or so clones, with 84% as singletons. This clone was counted between two and nine times. The sequence was collected from a human donor in a cohort sampled during active COVID-19. Material: peripheral blood. The rearrangement uses TRBV7-9 and TRBJ1-2, with 7 bases lining up with TRBD1. This CDR3 reads CASSPAGTANYGYTF. In DNA, the CDR3 is TGTGCCAGCAGCCCCGCAGGGACAGCCAACTATGGCTACACCTTC.